This TCR beta chain was identified during a study of PD-1 blockade in classical Hodgkin lymphoma. TCRdb's copy holds only in-frame clones and misses some; the assay was immunoSEQ multiplex PCR. Of fewer than 30,000 clones listed, around 73% were seen once; the top ten hold about 32%. All trial patients relapsed after autologous stem cell transplantation. Study observations and caveats: The CD4+ diversity rise by C4D1 was clearest in complete responders. Reports indicated that newly diagnosed patients had lower baseline TCR diversity than healthy donors did.

The length of the CDR3 is 13 residues. Germline V lookup: CDR1 SGHDN, CDR2 FVKESK. With 4 bases removed from V and 8 bases from J, the gap between germline ends came to 14 bases. For this clone: What it binds is unknown.

V and J are TRBV14 and TRBJ1-2; D possibly corresponds to TRBD1 (5 bases). This receptor was obtained from a human donor with classical Hodgkin lymphoma. Sequencing was performed on peripheral blood mononuclear cells (PBMCs), taken before the second cycle of nivolumab. The CDR3 reads CASSPSWGDGYTF. The CDR3 nucleotides read TGTGCCAGCAGCCCTTCTTGGGGGGACGGCTACACCTTC.